This T cell receptor (beta chain) emerged from a study of T-cell reconstitution after alpha-beta-depleted transplantation in children. This CDR3 contains 17 residues. Per germline, CDR1 LGHNA and CDR2 YNFKEQ. Trimming took 5 bases from V and 0 from J, leaving 14 bases between them. General study findings and limits: High day-60 TCRbeta diversity in some patients came from surviving recipient T cells and thymic progenitors. About two months after transplant, alpha-beta T cells reportedly came from several hundred expanded graft clones. The main origin of T-cell counts and diversity one year after transplant was newly produced T cells.

Comment on this clonotype: The antigen remains unidentified.

Researchers prepared the TCRbeta library using unique molecular identifiers, the study reports. TCRdb ran MiXCR on the PCR reads and lists one entry per CDR3 protein. This sample has approximately 400,000 distinct CDR3 sequences, with 15% to 20% found just once. The receptor was derived from a boy younger than two who had a stem cell transplant for Wiskott-Aldrich syndrome, so the T cells may come from the graft donor. V and J are TRBV4-2 and TRBJ1-6; no reliable D call. Sequences were derived from PBMCs, mostly from graft donor cells, sampled 360 days after TCRalphabeta/CD19-depleted stem cell transplant. CDR3 region: CASSNGHPSSYNSPLHF. In DNA form, the CDR3 reads TGTGCCAGCAGCAACGGGCACCCGAGCTCCTATAATTCACCCCTCCACTTT.